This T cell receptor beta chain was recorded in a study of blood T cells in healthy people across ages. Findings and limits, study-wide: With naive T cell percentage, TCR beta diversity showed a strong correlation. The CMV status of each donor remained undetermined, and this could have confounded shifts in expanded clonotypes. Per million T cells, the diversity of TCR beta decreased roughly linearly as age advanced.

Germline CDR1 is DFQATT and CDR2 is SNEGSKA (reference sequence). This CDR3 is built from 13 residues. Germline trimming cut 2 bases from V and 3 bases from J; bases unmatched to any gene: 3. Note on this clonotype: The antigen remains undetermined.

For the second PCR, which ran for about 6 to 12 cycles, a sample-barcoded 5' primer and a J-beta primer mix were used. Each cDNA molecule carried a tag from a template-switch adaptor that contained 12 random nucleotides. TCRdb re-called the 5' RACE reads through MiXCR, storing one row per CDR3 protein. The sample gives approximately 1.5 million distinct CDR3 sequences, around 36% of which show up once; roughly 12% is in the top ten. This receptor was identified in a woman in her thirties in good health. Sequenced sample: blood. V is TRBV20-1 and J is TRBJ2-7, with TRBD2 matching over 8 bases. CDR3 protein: CSARPTSDYEQYF. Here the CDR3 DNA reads TGCAGTGCTAGACCGACTAGCGACTACGAGCAGTACTTC.